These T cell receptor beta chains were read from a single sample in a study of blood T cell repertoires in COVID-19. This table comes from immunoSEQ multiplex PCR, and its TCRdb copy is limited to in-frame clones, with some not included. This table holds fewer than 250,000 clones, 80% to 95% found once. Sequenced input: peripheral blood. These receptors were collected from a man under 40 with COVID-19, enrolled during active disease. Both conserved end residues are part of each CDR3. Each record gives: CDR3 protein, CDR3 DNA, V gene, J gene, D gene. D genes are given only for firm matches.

CASSFQGRSNQPQHF,TGTGCCAGCAGTTTTCAGGGTAGAAGCAATCAGCCCCAGCATTTT,TRBV6-5,TRBJ1-5,.
CASSYDRGREQYF,TGTGCCAGCAGCTACGACAGGGGGAGAGAGCAGTACTTC,TRBV7-2,TRBJ2-7,TRBD1
CSALGQGNYGYTF,TGCAGCGCTCTAGGACAGGGAAACTATGGCTACACCTTC,TRBV29-1,TRBJ1-2,TRBD1
CASSLGTGGQYSNQPQHF,TGTGCCAGCAGTTTGGGGACAGGGGGACAATATAGCAATCAGCCCCAGCATTTT,TRBV28,TRBJ1-5,TRBD1
CASSEKSLLAGGLEQFF,TGCGCCTCCAGTGAGAAAAGTCTGCTAGCGGGGGGGCTAGAGCAGTTCTTC,TRBV10-1,TRBJ2-1,TRBD2
CASSPQLAEIQETQYF,TGTGCCAGCAGCCCCCAACTAGCGGAAATCCAAGAGACCCAGTACTTC,TRBV6-6,TRBJ2-5,TRBD2
CASSDGGAAYNEQFF,TGTGCCAGCAGTGATGGGGGCGCAGCCTACAATGAGCAGTTCTTC,TRBV2,TRBJ2-1,.
CASSGGSSYNSPLHF,TGTGCCAGCAGTGGCGGGAGCTCCTATAATTCACCCCTCCACTTT,TRBV2,TRBJ1-6,.
CASSYSTGTSGVRDYNEQFF,TGTGCCAGCAGTTACTCGACCGGGACTAGCGGGGTCCGTGATTACAATGAGCAGTTCTTC,TRBV6-2/TRBV6-3,TRBJ2-1,TRBD2
CASSIRGQGIRGYTF,TGTGCCAGTAGTATCCGGGGACAGGGGATAAGGGGCTACACCTTC,TRBV19,TRBJ1-2,TRBD1